These 27 T cell receptor beta chains were all obtained from the same sample, sequenced in a study of control samples from healthy donors and cancer patients. Profiling relied on immunoSEQ multiplex PCR, and the TCRdb table lists in-frame clones only, not all of them. Of around 82,000 clones listed, 87% are singletons. The material sequenced was blood. Receptors were obtained from a man over 45 in good health.

This clone was seen once. The rearrangement uses TRBV13 and TRBJ1-1; TRBD1 might be the D (6 bases). The germline V gene has CDR1 PRHDT and CDR2 FYEKMQ (reference sequence). Deletions cut 8 bases from V and 2 bases from J, with 15 bases between. The CDR3 runs to 14 residues. The CDR3 here is CASETGTPNTEAFF. CDR3 coding DNA: TGTGCCAGCGAAACCGGGACACCTAACACTGAAGCTTTCTTT.

The chain is built from TRBV21-1 and TRBJ2-7. TRBV21-1 is a pseudogene. The CDR3 has 16 residues. CDR3 loop: CASSKGGSGSIYEQYV. CDR3 sequence (DNA): TGTGCCAGCAGCAAAGGGGGGTCAGGGTCCATATACGAGCAGTACGTC.

The J gene is TRBJ1-1, the V gene TRBV18; TRBD1 agrees at 7 bases. J gave up 4 bases and V 4 bases, and 9 bases lay outside the gene matches. The germline CDR1 and CDR2 sequences are KGHSH and LQKENI. The CDR3 sequence is 15 residues long. The CDR3 DNA follows: TGTGCCAGCTCACTCGGACAGGTTCGAATCACTGAAGCTTTCTTT. The encoded protein is CASSLGQVRITEAFF. Supplemented by reference TRBV18 and TRBJ1-1, the full variable domain reads NAGVMQNPRHLVRRRGQEARLRCSPMKGHSHVYWYRQLPEEGLKFMVYLQKENIIDESGMPKERFSAEFPKEGPSILRIQQVVRGDSAAYFCASSLGQVRITEAFFGQGTRLTVV.

This clone was found once. The chain recombines TRBV3-1 (or the pseudogene TRBV3-2) with TRBJ2-5; weak D call: TRBD2 (5 bases). Germline CDR1 reads LGHDT; CDR2 reads YNNKEL (reference sequence). This CDR3 comprises 14 residues. Trimming removed 1 base at V and 1 base at J, with 7 bases between. Here the CDR3 reads CASSQAGIQETQYF. The CDR3 bases are TGTGCCAGCAGCCAAGCGGGGATCCAAGAGACCCAGTACTTC.

This clone has a handful of counts. V and J are TRBV3-1 (or the pseudogene TRBV3-2) and TRBJ1-3; perhaps TRBD1 as D (6 bases). The V gene lost 0 bases and the J gene lost 3 bases, with 12 bases spanning the gap. Germline-derived CDR1 and CDR2 are LGHDT and YNNKEL (reference sequence). The CDR3 runs to 16 residues. The CDR3 reads CASSQDGGQVGNTIYF. In nucleotides, the CDR3 is TGTGCCAGCAGCCAAGATGGGGGGCAGGTTGGAAACACCATATATTTT.

By frequency in the sample, this clone is medium-sized. The chain links TRBV10-2 to TRBJ2-3, with D perhaps being TRBD1 or TRBD2 (5 bases each). From germline, CDR1 is WSHSY and CDR2 SAAADI. The CDR3 sequence is 15 residues long. This CDR3 is CAISRGVDLSDTQYF. The CDR3 DNA reads as TGCGCGATCAGCCGGGGCGTCGATCTCTCAGATACGCAGTATTTT.

The chain uses TRBV6-2 or TRBV6-3 and TRBJ2-4; D is possibly TRBD1 (6 bases). V was trimmed by 6 bases and J by 6 bases, leaving 12 bases between them. Germline-derived CDR1 and CDR2 are MNHEY and SVGEGT. There are 13 residues in the CDR3. As DNA, the CDR3 is TGTGCCAGCAGCCCAGGGGCTCCAAACATTCAGTACTTC. It specifies CASSPGAPNIQYF.

J is TRBJ2-3 and V is TRBV2, with TRBD2 identical over 12 bases. The length of the CDR3 is 15 residues. CDR1 is SNHLY and CDR2 is FYNNEI in the germline V gene. Losses at the gene ends were 7 bases for V and 10 bases for J; bases not matched to a gene: 12. DNA of the CDR3: TGTGCCAGCAATACGGGACTAGCGGGTTCCGGAGCGCAGTATTTT. This translates into CASNTGLAGSGAQYF.

This chain links TRBV9 with TRBJ1-4, with D perhaps TRBD1 (5 bases). CDR1 and CDR2 from the germline V gene are SGDLS and YYNGEE. The ends were cut back, 0 bases at V and 4 bases at J, with 10 bases in the middle. CDR3 length equals 15 residues. The CDR3 loop is CASSVGGYSNEKLFF. The CDR3, as DNA: TGTGCCAGCAGCGTAGGGGGGTATAGTAATGAAAAACTGTTTTTT. The full variable domain, its missing parts supplied by reference TRBV9 and TRBJ1-4, is DSGVTQTPKHLITATGQRVTLRCSPRSGDLSVYWYQQSLDQGLQFLIQYYNGEERAKGNILERFSAQQFPDLHSELNLSSLELGDSALYFCASSVGGYSNEKLFFGSGTQLSVL.

The V and J genes are TRBV24-1 and TRBJ2-7; D unclear. Deletions cut 3 bases from V and 0 bases from J, with 8 bases between. The CDR3 sequence is 14 residues long. The germline gives CDR1 KGHDR, CDR2 SFDVKD. The CDR3 is CATSDPGYSYEQYF. CDR3 DNA sequence: TGTGCCACCAGTGATCCAGGATACTCCTACGAGCAGTACTTC.

The chain recombines TRBV4-3 with TRBJ2-5; D is unclear. Trimming removed 5 bases from V and 7 bases from J, with 17 bases in between. This CDR3 comprises 14 residues. Germline V gene lookup returns CDR1 LGHNA and CDR2 YSLEER. The CDR3 loop reads CASSRSSLERTQYF. The CDR3 DNA sequence: TGCGCCAGCAGCAGAAGTAGTCTAGAGAGGACCCAGTACTTC.

V gene TRBV14 combines with J gene TRBJ1-1; 8 bases are shared with TRBD1. Germline trimming cut 5 bases from V and 5 bases from J; bases unmatched to any gene: 1. From germline, CDR1 is SGHDN and CDR2 FVKESK. There are 12 residues in the CDR3. CDR3 sequence (DNA): TGTGCCAGCAGCTACAGGGGGACTGAAGCTTTCTTT. Translated, it gives CASSYRGTEAFF.

This clone was seen only once. The V and J genes are TRBV20-1 and TRBJ2-1, with 10 bases that match TRBD1. The CDR3 totals 14 residues. Germline V gene lookup returns CDR1 DFQATT and CDR2 SNEGSKA (reference sequence). Unmatched junction bases numbered 8, after V lost 5 bases and J lost 7 bases. For the CDR3, the DNA is TGCAGTGCTCGTGACAGGGGGCCGGGGAATGAGCAGTTCTTC. This translates into CSARDRGPGNEQFF.

The chain carries TRBV6-5 and TRBJ2-1; possibly TRBD2 for D (6 bases). Trimming took off 4 bases at V and 9 bases at J, with 7 bases between the two ends. The germline V gene encodes CDR1 MNHEY and CDR2 SVGAGI. The CDR3 is made up of 11 amino acids. The CDR3: CASSWRGEQFF. CDR3 DNA sequence: TGTGCCAGCAGTTGGAGGGGTGAGCAGTTCTTC.

The V gene is TRBV10-3, the J gene TRBJ2-1; D is possibly TRBD1 (6 bases). CDR1 is ENHRY and CDR2 is SYGVKD in the germline V gene. CDR3 length: 16 residues. The ends were cut back, 0 bases at V and 3 bases at J, with 12 bases in the middle. This CDR3 reads CAISESNLGGYNEQFF. CDR3 in DNA: TGTGCCATCAGTGAGTCGAACCTAGGGGGCTACAATGAGCAGTTCTTC.

The chain employs TRBV30 and TRBJ2-5; D might be TRBD2 (6 bases). This CDR3 spans 16 amino acids. The V end was cut by 1 base, the J end by 5 bases, with 20 bases between. The germline CDR1 and CDR2 sequences are GTSNPN and SVGIG (reference sequence). CDR3 sequence reads: CAWSELAPRRGETQYF. The DNA of the CDR3 is TGTGCCTGGAGTGAACTAGCTCCTAGGCGTGGTGAGACCCAGTACTTC.

This clone was seen at least ten times. This rearrangement joins TRBV15 to TRBJ1-4; no clear D gene. The V and J ends lost 5 bases and 3 bases respectively, with 7 bases between them. From germline, CDR1 is LNHNV and CDR2 YYDKDF (reference sequence). The CDR3 length is 13 residues. For the CDR3, the DNA is TGTGCCACCAGCGGGTTTTCTAATGAAAAACTGTTTTTT. This translates into CATSGFSNEKLFF.

This clone was seen just once. The rearrangement joins TRBV28 to TRBJ1-2; D gene unclear. Germline-derived CDR1 and CDR2 are MDHEN and SYDVKM. This CDR3 comprises 13 residues. V was cut by 4 bases and J by 8 bases, with 14 bases left in between. CDR3 DNA sequence: TGTGCCAGCAGTTCCCCAGACGTCGGGGGCTACACCTTC. It specifies CASSSPDVGGYTF.

This chain connects TRBV11-2 to TRBJ1-4; TRBD1 aligns across 10 bases. From germline, CDR1 is SGHAT and CDR2 FQNNGV. The CDR3 contains 14 residues. V was pared by 3 bases and J by 10 bases, with 5 bases of the junction left unmatched. CDR3 sequence reads: CASSLRQGAGKLFF. In nucleotides, the CDR3 is TGTGCCAGCAGCTTGCGACAGGGGGCCGGAAAACTGTTTTTT.

The CDR3: CASSLAGTRRTEAFF. The CDR3 DNA reads TGTGCCAGCAGCTTGGCGGGCACCCGAAGGACTGAAGCTTTCTTT. The genes are TRBV5-6 and TRBJ1-1, with no clear D. Per the germline V gene, CDR1 is SGHDT and CDR2 is YYEEEE. Trimming took 0 bases from V and 5 from J, leaving 14 bases between them. The CDR3 has 15 residues.

V is TRBV6-6 and J is TRBJ1-1; no clear D gene. Deletions cut 2 bases from V and 3 bases from J, with 16 bases between. This CDR3 has 16 amino acids. Germline loops: CDR1 MNHNY, CDR2 SVGAGI (reference sequence). The CDR3 DNA follows: TGTGCCAGCAGTTACCCCTGGGAGGGTGTTGACACTGAAGCTTTCTTT. Amino acids: CASSYPWEGVDTEAFF.

This clone showed up just once. The gene calls are TRBV7-3 and TRBJ2-1; 8 nucleotides align to TRBD2. Germline V gene sequence: CDR1 SGHTA, CDR2 FQGTGA. The V segment lost 1 base and the J segment 5 bases; nucleotides outside the gene matches: 7. The CDR3 has 16 amino acids. The CDR3 nucleotides are TGTGCCAGCAGCTTAAACCGAGCGGGGGACAACAATGAGCAGTTCTTC. It specifies CASSLNRAGDNNEQFF.

This chain uses TRBV9 with TRBJ1-1, with unresolved D. The CDR3 contains 12 residues. The V end was cut by 3 bases, the J end by 0 bases, with 3 bases between. The V gene's germline CDR1 is SGDLS and CDR2 YYNGEE. As DNA, the CDR3 is TGTGCCAGCAGCGCGATGAACACTGAAGCTTTCTTT. This sequence encodes CASSAMNTEAFF.

This chain's CDR3 is CACFLQQGSEAFF. The CDR3, as DNA: TGTGCCTGTTTTCTCCAACAGGGGTCTGAAGCTTTCTTT. The J gene is TRBJ1-1, the V gene TRBV30; 7 bases fit TRBD1. Unmatched junction bases numbered 10, after V lost 6 bases and J lost 6 bases. The CDR3 totals 13 residues. Germline V CDR1 and CDR2: GTSNPN, SVGIG (reference sequence).

Note on this clone: Different DNA sequences within this sample yield the same CDR3. This chain joins TRBV19 and TRBJ2-4; 8 bases agree with TRBD1. J was trimmed by 0 bases and V by 4 bases; bases with no gene match: 2. The CDR3 has 15 amino acids. Germline CDR1 LNHDA, CDR2 SQIVND (reference sequence). The CDR3 DNA sequence: TGTGCCAGTAGTACAGACAGGGGAGCCAAAAACATTCAGTACTTC. This translates into CASSTDRGAKNIQYF.

The chain has TRBV5-4 and TRBJ1-1, with TRBD1 as a possible D gene (5 bases). Looked up from germline, CDR1 is SGHNT and CDR2 is YYREEE (reference sequence). The CDR3 length is 16 residues. V lost 4 bases to trimming and J lost 5 bases, with 21 bases between them. The CDR3 nucleotides read TGTGCCAGCAGCGTCGGGACCCCAAGTGCGCGGACTGAAGCTTTCTTT. This sequence encodes CASSVGTPSARTEAFF. Combining the CDR3 with reference TRBV5-4 and TRBJ1-1 gives the whole variable domain ETGVTQSPTHLIKTRGQQVTLRCSSQSGHNTVSWYQQALGQGPQFIFQYYREEENGRGNFPPRFSGLQFPNYSSELNVNALELDDSALYLCASSVGTPSARTEAFFGQGTRLTVV.

The CDR3 region has the DNA TGTGCCAGCAGTGGGCTTGTCGGGAACTCCTACAATGAGCAGTTCTTC. The encoded protein is CASSGLVGNSYNEQFF. The chain uses TRBV2 and TRBJ2-1, with a tentative D call TRBD2 (5 bases). From germline, CDR1 is SNHLY and CDR2 FYNNEI. Trimming stripped 4 bases from V and 0 bases from J, with 13 bases between. The CDR3 is made up of 16 amino acids.